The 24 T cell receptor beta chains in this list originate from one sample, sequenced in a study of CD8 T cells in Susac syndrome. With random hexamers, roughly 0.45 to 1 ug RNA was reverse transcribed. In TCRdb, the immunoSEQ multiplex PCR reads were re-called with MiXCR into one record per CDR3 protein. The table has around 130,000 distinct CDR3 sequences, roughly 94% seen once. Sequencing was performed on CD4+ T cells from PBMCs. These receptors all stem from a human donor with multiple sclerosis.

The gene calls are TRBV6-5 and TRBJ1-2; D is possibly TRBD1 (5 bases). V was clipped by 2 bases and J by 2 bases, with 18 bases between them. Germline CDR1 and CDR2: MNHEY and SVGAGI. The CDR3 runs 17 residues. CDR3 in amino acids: CASSYARSREGNYGYTF. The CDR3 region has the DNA TGTGCCAGCAGTTACGCCCGATCACGGGAGGGGAACTATGGCTACACCTTC.

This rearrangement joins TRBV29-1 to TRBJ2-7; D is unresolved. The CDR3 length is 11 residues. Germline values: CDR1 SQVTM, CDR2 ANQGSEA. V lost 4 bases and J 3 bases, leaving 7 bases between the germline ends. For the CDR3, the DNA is TGCAGCGTTGGGACCGACTACGAGCAGTACTTC. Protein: CSVGTDYEQYF.

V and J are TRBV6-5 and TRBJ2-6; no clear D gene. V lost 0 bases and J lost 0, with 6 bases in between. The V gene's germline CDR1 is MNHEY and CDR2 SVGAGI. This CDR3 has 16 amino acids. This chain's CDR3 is CASSYSVPSGANVLTF. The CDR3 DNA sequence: TGTGCCAGCAGTTACTCGGTTCCCTCTGGGGCCAACGTCCTGACTTTC.

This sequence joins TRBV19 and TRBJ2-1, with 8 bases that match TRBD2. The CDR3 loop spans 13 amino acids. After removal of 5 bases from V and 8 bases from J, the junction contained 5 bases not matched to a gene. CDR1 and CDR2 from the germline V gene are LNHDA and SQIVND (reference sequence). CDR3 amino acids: CASSRPGGDEQFF. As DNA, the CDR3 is TGTGCCAGTAGTCGCCCGGGGGGGGATGAGCAGTTCTTC. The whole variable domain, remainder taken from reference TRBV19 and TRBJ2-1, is DGGITQSPKYLFRKEGQNVTLSCEQNLNHDAMYWYRQDPGQGLRLIYYSQIVNDFQKGDIAEGYSVSREKKESFPLTVTSAQKNPTAFYLCASSRPGGDEQFFGPGTRLTVL.

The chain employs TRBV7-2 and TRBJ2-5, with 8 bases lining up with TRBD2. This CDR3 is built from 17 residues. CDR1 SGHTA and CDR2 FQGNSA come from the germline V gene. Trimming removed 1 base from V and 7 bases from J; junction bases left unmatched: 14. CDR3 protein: CASSLGGGAGAQGTQYF. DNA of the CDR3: TGTGCCAGCAGCTTAGGGGGTGGAGCGGGGGCCCAGGGGACCCAGTACTTC.

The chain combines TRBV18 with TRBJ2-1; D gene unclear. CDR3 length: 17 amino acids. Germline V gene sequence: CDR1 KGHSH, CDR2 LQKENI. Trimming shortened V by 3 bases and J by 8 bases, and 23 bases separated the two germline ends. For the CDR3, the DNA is TGTGCCAGCTCACCCGAGACCACCATGGACGGCAGGTATGAGCAGTTCTTC. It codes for CASSPETTMDGRYEQFF.

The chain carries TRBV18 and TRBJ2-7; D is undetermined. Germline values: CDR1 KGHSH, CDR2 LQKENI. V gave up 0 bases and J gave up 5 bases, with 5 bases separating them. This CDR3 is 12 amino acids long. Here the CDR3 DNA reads TGTGCCAGCTCACCACCGGACCACGAGCAGTACTTC. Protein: CASSPPDHEQYF.

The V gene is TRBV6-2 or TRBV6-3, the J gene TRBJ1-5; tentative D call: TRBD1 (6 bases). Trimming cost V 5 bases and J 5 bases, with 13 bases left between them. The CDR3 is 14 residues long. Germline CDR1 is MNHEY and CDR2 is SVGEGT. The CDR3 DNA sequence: TGTGCCAGCAGTCACACAGGGCTTCATCAGCCCCAGCATTTT. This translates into CASSHTGLHQPQHF.

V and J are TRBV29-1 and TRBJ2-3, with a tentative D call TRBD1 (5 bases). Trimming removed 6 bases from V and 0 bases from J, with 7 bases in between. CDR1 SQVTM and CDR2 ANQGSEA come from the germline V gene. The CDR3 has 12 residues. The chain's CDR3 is CSVTASTDTQYF. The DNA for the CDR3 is TGCAGCGTGACAGCTAGCACAGATACGCAGTATTTT.

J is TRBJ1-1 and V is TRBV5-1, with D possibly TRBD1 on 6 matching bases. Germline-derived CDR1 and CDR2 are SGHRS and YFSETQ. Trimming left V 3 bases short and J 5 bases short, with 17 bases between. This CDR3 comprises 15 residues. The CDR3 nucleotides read TGCGCCAGCAGCTCTTTACAGGGAGGGGGTACTGAAGCTTTCTTT. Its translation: CASSSLQGGGTEAFF.

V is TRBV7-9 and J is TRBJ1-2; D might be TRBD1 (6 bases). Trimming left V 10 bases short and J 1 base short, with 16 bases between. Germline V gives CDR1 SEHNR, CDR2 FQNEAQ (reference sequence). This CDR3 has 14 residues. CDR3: CAIEVDSYNYGYTF. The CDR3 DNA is TGTGCCATTGAGGTGGACAGCTATAACTATGGCTACACCTTC.

Written as DNA, the CDR3 is TGTGCCAGTAGTTTGACCGGGACAGGGTCCTACGAGCAGTACTTC. Translated, it gives CASSLTGTGSYEQYF. This chain links TRBV19 with TRBJ2-7, with 9 bases fitting TRBD1. The CDR3 totals 15 residues. Trimming removed 5 bases from V and 1 base from J; junction bases left unmatched: 6. Germline assignment: CDR1 LNHDA and CDR2 SQIVND (reference sequence).

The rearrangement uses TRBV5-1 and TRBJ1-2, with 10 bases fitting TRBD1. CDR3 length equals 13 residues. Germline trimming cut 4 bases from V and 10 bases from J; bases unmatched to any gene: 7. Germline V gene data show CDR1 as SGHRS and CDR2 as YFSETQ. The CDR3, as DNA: TGCGCCAGCAGCGACGGGACAGGGGAGGACTACACCTTC. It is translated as CASSDGTGEDYTF.

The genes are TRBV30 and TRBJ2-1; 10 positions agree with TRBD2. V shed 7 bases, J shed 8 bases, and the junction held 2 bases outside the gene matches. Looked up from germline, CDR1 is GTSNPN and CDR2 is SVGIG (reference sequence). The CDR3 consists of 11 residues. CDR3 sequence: CASGTSDEQFF. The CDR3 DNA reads TGTGCCTCCGGGACTAGCGATGAGCAGTTCTTC.

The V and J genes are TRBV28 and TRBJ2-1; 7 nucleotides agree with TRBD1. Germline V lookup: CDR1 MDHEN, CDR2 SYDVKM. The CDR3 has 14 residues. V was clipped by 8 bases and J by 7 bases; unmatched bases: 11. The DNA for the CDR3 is TGTGCCAGCTTAAGACAGGGCGCGGCAAATGAGCAGTTCTTC. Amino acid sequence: CASLRQGAANEQFF.

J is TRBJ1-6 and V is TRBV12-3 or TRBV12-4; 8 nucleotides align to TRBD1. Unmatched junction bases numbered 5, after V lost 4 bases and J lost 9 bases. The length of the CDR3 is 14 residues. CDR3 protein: CASSSTGEGSPLHF. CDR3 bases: TGTGCCAGCAGTTCGACAGGGGAGGGTTCACCCCTCCACTTT.

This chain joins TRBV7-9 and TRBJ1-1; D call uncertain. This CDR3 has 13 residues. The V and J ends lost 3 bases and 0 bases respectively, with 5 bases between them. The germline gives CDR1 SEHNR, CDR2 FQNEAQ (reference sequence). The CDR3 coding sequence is TGTGCCAGCAGCTTCCAGATGAACACTGAAGCTTTCTTT. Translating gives CASSFQMNTEAFF.

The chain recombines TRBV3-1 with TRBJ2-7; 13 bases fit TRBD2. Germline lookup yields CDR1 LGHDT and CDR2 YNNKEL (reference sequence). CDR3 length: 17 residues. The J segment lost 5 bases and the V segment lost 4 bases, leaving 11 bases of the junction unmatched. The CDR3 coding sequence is TGTGCCAGCAGCCCCCTGCGGGGACTAGCGGGAAGGGACGAGCAGTACTTC. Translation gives CASSPLRGLAGRDEQYF.

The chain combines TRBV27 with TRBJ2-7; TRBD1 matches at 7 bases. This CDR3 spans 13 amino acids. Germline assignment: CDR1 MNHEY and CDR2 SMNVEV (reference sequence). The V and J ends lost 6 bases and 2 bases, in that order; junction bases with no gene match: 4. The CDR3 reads CASRTGTAYEQYF. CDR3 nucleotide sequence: TGTGCCAGCAGAACCGGGACAGCCTACGAGCAGTACTTC.

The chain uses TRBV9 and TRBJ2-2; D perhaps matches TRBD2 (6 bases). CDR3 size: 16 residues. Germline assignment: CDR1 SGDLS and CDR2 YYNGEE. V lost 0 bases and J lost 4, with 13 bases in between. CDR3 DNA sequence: TGTGCCAGCAGCGTAGACGGAGGGCGTCCCACCGGGGAGCTGTTTTTT. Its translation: CASSVDGGRPTGELFF.

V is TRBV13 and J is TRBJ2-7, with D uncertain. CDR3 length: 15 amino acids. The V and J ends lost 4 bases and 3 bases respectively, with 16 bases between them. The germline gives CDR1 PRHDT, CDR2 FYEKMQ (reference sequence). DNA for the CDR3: TGTGCCAGCAGCTCTTACTCGGGCGACGGCTACGAGCAGTACTTC. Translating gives CASSSYSGDGYEQYF.

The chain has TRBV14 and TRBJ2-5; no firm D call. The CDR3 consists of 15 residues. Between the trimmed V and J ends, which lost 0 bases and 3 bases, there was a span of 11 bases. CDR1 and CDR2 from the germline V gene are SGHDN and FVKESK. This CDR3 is CASSQERQRKETQYF. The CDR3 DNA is TGTGCCAGCAGCCAAGAACGGCAGCGAAAAGAGACCCAGTACTTC.

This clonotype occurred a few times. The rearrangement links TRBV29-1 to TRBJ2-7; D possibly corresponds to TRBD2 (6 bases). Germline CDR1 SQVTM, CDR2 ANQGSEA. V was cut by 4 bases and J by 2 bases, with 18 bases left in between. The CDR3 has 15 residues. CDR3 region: CSVADSGRGAYEQYF. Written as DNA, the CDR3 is TGCAGCGTTGCCGATTCCGGGAGAGGGGCCTACGAGCAGTACTTC.

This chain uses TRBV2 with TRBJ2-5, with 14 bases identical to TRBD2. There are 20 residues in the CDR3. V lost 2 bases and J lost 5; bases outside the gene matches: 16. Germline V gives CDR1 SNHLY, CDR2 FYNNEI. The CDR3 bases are TGTGCCAGCAGTGAAAAGGTTCTTTTGTGGACTAGCGGGAGGACGGAGACCCAGTACTTC. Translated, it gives CASSEKVLLWTSGRTETQYF.